Presented here are 21 T cell receptor beta chains from one specimen sequenced in a study of T-cell memory formation after mild COVID-19. In TCRdb, the 5' RACE reads were re-called with MiXCR into one record per CDR3 protein. The table includes about 560,000 distinct CDR3 sequences, roughly 18% detected once. Sample: PBMCs or a T cell subset sorted from them (not recorded which). These receptors came from an adult woman who had mild COVID-19 (a few samples of this study predate the infection). Cell type and time point are not known.

This clonotype was counted at least ten times. J is TRBJ1-5 and V is TRBV20-1; TRBD1 matches 8 bases. V shed 3 bases and J 4 bases; nucleotides not matched to a gene: 14. CDR1 and CDR2 from the germline V gene are DFQATT and SNEGSKA (reference sequence). This CDR3 contains 17 residues. The CDR3 spells CSARADYRGVKNQPQHF. The CDR3 coding sequence is TGCAGTGCTAGGGCCGATTACAGGGGGGTTAAGAATCAGCCCCAGCATTTT.

This clonotype was seen ten or more times. The chain carries TRBV12-3 or TRBV12-4 and TRBJ2-2, with 8 bases fitting TRBD2. V lost 8 bases and J lost 2; bases outside the gene matches: 1. There are 13 residues in the CDR3. In nucleotides, the CDR3 is TGTGCCAGCCTAGCGGGTAACACCGGGGAGCTGTTTTTT. Translating it yields CASLAGNTGELFF.

The genes are TRBV5-1 and TRBJ2-3; 13 bases are a match to TRBD2. The CDR3 has 18 residues. Trimming removed 4 bases from V and 2 bases from J; junction bases left unmatched: 10. Germline CDR1 reads SGHRS; CDR2 reads YFSETQ. In DNA form, the CDR3 reads TGCGCCAGCAGCGTAGACCGACTAGCGGGGGGATCCACAGATACGCAGTATTTT. Translating gives CASSVDRLAGGSTDTQYF.

The chain has TRBV3-1 and TRBJ2-1; TRBD1 aligns across 9 bases. CDR1 is LGHDT and CDR2 is YNNKEL in the germline V gene (reference sequence). The length of the CDR3 is 15 residues. V lost 2 bases, J lost 5 bases, and 4 bases stayed unmatched. The CDR3 loop reads CASSQRGDRDNEQFF. CDR3 DNA: TGTGCCAGCAGCCAAAGAGGGGACAGGGACAATGAGCAGTTCTTC.

The rearrangement links TRBV5-1 to TRBJ2-3; possibly TRBD2 for D (7 bases). Looked up from germline, CDR1 is SGHRS and CDR2 is YFSETQ. The CDR3 runs 13 residues. The V and J ends lost 6 bases and 4 bases respectively, with 12 bases between them. The CDR3 is CASTGGPPDTQYF. CDR3 nucleotide sequence: TGCGCCAGCACCGGGGGGCCCCCAGATACGCAGTATTTT.

This clonotype occurred a few times. The J gene is TRBJ1-1, the V gene TRBV29-1, with 7 bases lining up with TRBD1. Germline V lookup: CDR1 SQVTM, CDR2 ANQGSEA. Trimming cost V 5 bases and J 4 bases; bases outside gene matches: 7. This CDR3 has 13 amino acids. The DNA for the CDR3 is TGCAGCGTTCGACAGGGAAGGGCCACTGAAGCTTTCTTT. This sequence encodes CSVRQGRATEAFF.

This clonotype showed up just a few times. V gene TRBV20-1 combines with J gene TRBJ2-1, with D unresolved. V shed 7 bases and J shed 8 bases, with 15 bases lying between them. The CDR3 contains 12 residues. CDR1 is DFQATT and CDR2 is SNEGSKA in the germline V gene (reference sequence). This CDR3 is CSVGNVGYEQFF. Written as DNA, the CDR3 is TGCAGTGTTGGAAATGTGGGTTATGAGCAGTTCTTC.

This clonotype was counted only a few times. This chain uses TRBV28 with TRBJ1-5; 9 bases are shared with TRBD1. V lost 7 bases to trimming and J lost 5 bases; unmatched junction nucleotides: 6. Germline V lookup: CDR1 MDHEN, CDR2 SYDVKM. The CDR3 has 14 amino acids. CDR3 in DNA: TGTGCCAGCACCACGGGACAGGGAGATCAGCCCCAGCATTTT. Its translation: CASTTGQGDQPQHF.

The sample holds one count of this clonotype. The chain carries TRBV28 and TRBJ2-1; D perhaps matches TRBD1 (6 bases). Per the germline V gene, CDR1 is MDHEN and CDR2 is SYDVKM. V lost 8 bases and J 4 bases, leaving 9 bases between the germline ends. The CDR3 extends over 12 amino acids. Here the CDR3 reads CASGTNYNEQFF. CDR3 nucleotides: TGTGCCAGCGGGACAAATTACAATGAGCAGTTCTTC. Complete variable domain (other parts from reference TRBV28 and TRBJ2-1): DVKVTQSSRYLVKRTGEKVFLECVQDMDHENMFWYRQDPGLGLRLIYFSYDVKMKEKGDIPEGYSVSREKKERFSLILESASTNQTSMYLCASGTNYNEQFFGPGTRLTVL.

V usage is TRBV7-7 and J usage is TRBJ2-2, with D uncertain. This CDR3 comprises 16 residues. Per germline, CDR1 SSHAT and CDR2 FNYEAQ (reference sequence). The V and J ends lost 5 bases and 5 bases respectively, with 18 bases between them. The CDR3 spells CASSPSPGSWTGELFF. CDR3 nucleotide sequence: TGTGCCAGCAGCCCATCCCCCGGCTCCTGGACCGGGGAGCTGTTTTTT.

The V call is TRBV20-1, the J call TRBJ1-6, with a tentative D call TRBD1 (6 bases). V shed 6 bases and J shed 4 bases, with 19 bases lying between them. The CDR3 runs 16 residues. The germline gives CDR1 DFQATT, CDR2 SNEGSKA (reference sequence). The CDR3 sequence: CSARVGALNYNSPLHF. The CDR3 DNA reads TGCAGTGCAAGGGTGGGGGCCCTGAATTATAATTCACCCCTCCACTTT.

This clonotype was picked up a small number of times. This rearrangement joins TRBV4-1 to TRBJ1-1; 8 bases map to TRBD1. The CDR3 length is 16 residues. CDR1 and CDR2 (germline): MGHRA, YSYEKL. Trimming at V came to 0 bases and at J to 0 bases, leaving 3 bases not matched to a gene. The CDR3 loop reads CASSQEQGAMNTEAFF. For the CDR3, the DNA is TGCGCCAGCAGCCAAGAGCAGGGGGCCATGAACACTGAAGCTTTCTTT.

This clonotype turned up a few times. The chain recombines TRBV6-1 with TRBJ2-3; 12 bases are shared with TRBD2. The CDR3 has 16 residues. V was pared by 3 bases and J by 5 bases, with 6 bases of the junction left unmatched. CDR1 MNHNS and CDR2 SASEGT come from the germline V gene. The CDR3, as DNA: TGTGCCAGCAGTGATTATGCTAGCGGGGGGGGAGATACGCAGTATTTT. The encoded protein is CASSDYASGGGDTQYF.

The rearrangement uses TRBV2 and TRBJ2-2; D ambiguous. CDR1 is SNHLY and CDR2 is FYNNEI in the germline V gene. V shed 6 bases and J shed 2 bases, with 13 bases lying between them. This CDR3 region has 15 residues. CDR3 residues: CASSNRMINTGELFF. Here the CDR3 DNA reads TGTGCCAGCAGCAACCGGATGATCAACACCGGGGAGCTGTTTTTT.

The chain recombines TRBV30 with TRBJ2-2; 8 bases map to TRBD2. The V segment lost 5 bases and the J segment 5 bases; nucleotides outside the gene matches: 10. The CDR3 spans 15 residues. Germline values: CDR1 GTSNPN, CDR2 SVGIG (reference sequence). The chain's CDR3 is CAWGAGGTRTGELFF. The CDR3 nucleotides read TGTGCCTGGGGAGCCGGCGGGACTAGGACCGGGGAGCTGTTTTTT. Using reference TRBV30 and TRBJ2-2 for the parts outside the CDR3, the full variable domain is SQTIHQWPATLVQPVGSPLSLECTVEGTSNPNLYWYRQAAGRGLQLLFYSVGIGQISSEVPQNLSASRPQDRQFILSSKKLLLSDSGFYLCAWGAGGTRTGELFFGEGSRLTVL.

The chain is built from TRBV29-1 and TRBJ2-2; 15 bases map to TRBD2. Germline V gene sequence: CDR1 SQVTM, CDR2 ANQGSEA. This CDR3 is 18 amino acids long. Trimming at V came to 4 bases and at J to 5 bases, leaving 11 bases not matched to a gene. The CDR3 here is CSVARRTSGRARTGELFF. For the CDR3, the DNA is TGCAGCGTTGCCCGCAGGACTAGCGGGAGGGCCCGGACCGGGGAGCTGTTTTTT.

CDR3 sequence (DNA): TGTGCCAGCAGGGCCGACAGGGGGGATTTTAATGAGCAGTTCTTC. This gives the protein CASRADRGDFNEQFF. V gene TRBV2 combines with J gene TRBJ2-1; 9 bases map to TRBD1. This CDR3 comprises 15 residues. Germline CDR1 is SNHLY and CDR2 is FYNNEI. J lost 7 bases, V lost 6 bases, and 10 bases had no gene match.

The chain employs TRBV6-1 and TRBJ1-1; D unclear. Trimming pared 5 bases from V and 7 bases from J, leaving 14 bases between. Germline-derived CDR1 and CDR2 are MNHNS and SASEGT. The CDR3 covers 13 residues. The CDR3 sequence is CASSSPLAIEAFF. The CDR3, as DNA: TGTGCCAGCAGTTCTCCGCTGGCTATTGAAGCTTTCTTT.

This clonotype was recorded a few times. The gene calls are TRBV6-1 and TRBJ2-1; TRBD2 is a possible D gene (5 bases). Germline CDR1 reads MNHNS; CDR2 reads SASEGT. The CDR3 loop spans 15 amino acids. Deletions cut 4 bases from V and 7 bases from J, with 17 bases between. CDR3 sequence reads: CASSAGDASGNEQFF. For the CDR3, the DNA is TGTGCCAGCAGTGCCGGGGATGCCTCGGGGAATGAGCAGTTCTTC.

The chain has TRBV14 and TRBJ1-1, with D tentatively TRBD1 (5 bases). This CDR3 comprises 13 residues. V lost 1 base, J lost 4 bases, and 7 bases lay in between. CDR1 SGHDN and CDR2 FVKESK come from the germline V gene. CDR3 protein: CASSQGGSTEAFF. The CDR3 DNA is TGTGCCAGCAGCCAAGGGGGGAGCACTGAAGCTTTCTTT.

This clonotype came up a few times. This chain uses TRBV20-1 with TRBJ1-5; no firm D call. Germline CDR1 is DFQATT and CDR2 is SNEGSKA (reference sequence). The V and J ends lost 1 base and 5 bases respectively, with 15 bases between them. The CDR3 length is 15 residues. DNA of the CDR3: TGCAGTGCTAGAGGTTTTGGGGTTTCCCATCAGCCCCAGCATTTT. Protein: CSARGFGVSHQPQHF.